The present entry profiles one TCR beta chain with its context. Its matching antigen is unknown. These data belong to a study of shared clonotypes between healthy human individuals. Findings and caveats of the study: Estimated clonotype richness was generally higher in naive than memory subsets. The study found lower generation probabilities in non-shared clonotypes than in those shared by all four donors.

Naive CD8 cells comprised CD45RO-negative, CCR7-positively selected cells, excluding terminally differentiated effector memory CD45RA+ cells. The V end was cut by 0 bases, the J end by 8 bases, with 11 bases between. Germline V gives CDR1 SGHNT, CDR2 YYREEE (reference sequence). The CDR3 runs 13 residues. The assay was carried out at the deep level. TCRdb's table, derived via immunoSEQ multiplex PCR, lists solely in-frame clones and lacks some. The data contain about 2 million clones, less than 95% of them singletons. The sequence was obtained from a man aged 18-30 years in good health. Material: naive CD8+ T cells sorted from blood. The chain carries TRBV5-4 and TRBJ1-2; weak D call: TRBD1 (5 bases). Written as DNA, the CDR3 is TGTGCCAGCAGCTTGGATGGGGCGCAAGGCTACACCTTC. Amino acids: CASSLDGAQGYTF.